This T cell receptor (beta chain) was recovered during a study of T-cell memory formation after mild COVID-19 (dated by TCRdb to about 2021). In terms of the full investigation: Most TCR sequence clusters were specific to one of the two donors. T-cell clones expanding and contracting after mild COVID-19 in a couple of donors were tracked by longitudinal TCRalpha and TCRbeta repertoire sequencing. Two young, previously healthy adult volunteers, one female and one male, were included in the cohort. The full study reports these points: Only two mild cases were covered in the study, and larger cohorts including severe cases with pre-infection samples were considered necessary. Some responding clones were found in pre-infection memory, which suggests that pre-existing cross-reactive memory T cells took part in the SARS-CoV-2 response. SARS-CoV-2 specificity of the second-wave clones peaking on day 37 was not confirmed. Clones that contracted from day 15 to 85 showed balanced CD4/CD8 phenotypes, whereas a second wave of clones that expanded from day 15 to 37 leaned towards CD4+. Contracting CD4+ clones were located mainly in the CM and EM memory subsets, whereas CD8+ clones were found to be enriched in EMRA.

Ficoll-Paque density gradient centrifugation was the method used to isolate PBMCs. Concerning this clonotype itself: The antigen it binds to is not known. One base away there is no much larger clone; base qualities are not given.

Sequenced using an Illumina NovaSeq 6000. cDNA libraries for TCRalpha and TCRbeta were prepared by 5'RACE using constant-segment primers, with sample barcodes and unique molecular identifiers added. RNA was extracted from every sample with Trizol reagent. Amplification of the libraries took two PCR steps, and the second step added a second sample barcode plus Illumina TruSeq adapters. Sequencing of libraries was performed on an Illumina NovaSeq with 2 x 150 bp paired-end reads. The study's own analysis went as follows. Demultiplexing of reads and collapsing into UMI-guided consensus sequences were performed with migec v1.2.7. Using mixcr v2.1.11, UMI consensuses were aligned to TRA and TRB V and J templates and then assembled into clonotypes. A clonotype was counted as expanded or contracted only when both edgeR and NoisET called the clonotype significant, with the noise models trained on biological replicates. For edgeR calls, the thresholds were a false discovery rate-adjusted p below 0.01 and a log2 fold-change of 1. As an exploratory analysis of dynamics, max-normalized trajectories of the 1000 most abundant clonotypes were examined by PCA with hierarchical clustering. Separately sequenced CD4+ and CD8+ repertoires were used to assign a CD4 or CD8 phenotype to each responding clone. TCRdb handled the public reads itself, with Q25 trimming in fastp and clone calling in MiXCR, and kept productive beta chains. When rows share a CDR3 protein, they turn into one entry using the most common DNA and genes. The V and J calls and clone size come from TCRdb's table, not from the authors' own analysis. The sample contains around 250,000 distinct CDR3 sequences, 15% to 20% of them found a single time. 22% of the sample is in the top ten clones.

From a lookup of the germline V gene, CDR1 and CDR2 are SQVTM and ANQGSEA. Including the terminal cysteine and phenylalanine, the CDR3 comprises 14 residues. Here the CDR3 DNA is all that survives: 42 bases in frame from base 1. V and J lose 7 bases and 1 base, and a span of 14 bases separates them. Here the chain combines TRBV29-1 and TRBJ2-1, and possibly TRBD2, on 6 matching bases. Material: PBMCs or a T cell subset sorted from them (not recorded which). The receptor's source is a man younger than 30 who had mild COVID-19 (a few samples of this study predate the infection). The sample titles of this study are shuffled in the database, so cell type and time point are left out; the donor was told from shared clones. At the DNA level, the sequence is TGCAGCGGGACTTTCGGGGGATCCTACAATGAGCAGTTCTTC. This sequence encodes CSGTFGGSYNEQFF.